The entry that follows covers one T cell receptor beta chain sequence. How the authors handled the data: For nucleated cells, counts were estimated from reference gene primer amplification. Repertoires were generated with immunoSEQ multiplex PCR, while TCRdb's copy carries only in-frame clones and drops some. That table furnishes V, J and clone size, whereas the DNA furnished D and trimming. The sample contains 40,000 or so clones, approximately 88% of which appear only once. This sample is part of a study of blood T cell repertoires in COVID-19. Study background: Spain, Italy and the United States supplied samples that represented acute and convalescent COVID-19.

The CDR3 runs to 14 residues. The germline CDR1 and CDR2 sequences are MGHDK and SYGVNS. V gave up 2 bases and J gave up 0 bases, with 8 bases separating them. This clonotype was sampled from a human donor in a cohort sampled during active COVID-19. The genes are TRBV25-1 and TRBJ2-7, with D possibly being TRBD1 (5 bases). The sequencing sample was made of peripheral blood. This CDR3 reads CASSEPDTSYEQYF. CDR3 coding DNA: TGTGCCAGCAGTGAACCGGACACCTCCTACGAGCAGTACTTC.